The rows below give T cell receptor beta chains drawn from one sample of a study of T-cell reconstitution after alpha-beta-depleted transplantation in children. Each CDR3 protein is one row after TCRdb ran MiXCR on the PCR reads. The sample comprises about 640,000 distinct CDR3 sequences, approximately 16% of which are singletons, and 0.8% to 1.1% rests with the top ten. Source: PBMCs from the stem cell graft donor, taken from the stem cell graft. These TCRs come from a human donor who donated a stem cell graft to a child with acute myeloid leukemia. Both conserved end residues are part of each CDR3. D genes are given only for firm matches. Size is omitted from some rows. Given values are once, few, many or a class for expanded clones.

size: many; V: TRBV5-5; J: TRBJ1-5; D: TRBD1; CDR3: CASSAGQGIQPQHF; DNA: TGTGCCAGCAGCGCTGGACAGGGTATTCAGCCCCAGCATTTT
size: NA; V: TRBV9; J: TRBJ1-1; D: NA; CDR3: CASSVGSGSTEAFF; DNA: TGTGCCAGCAGCGTAGGGTCAGGGTCCACTGAAGCTTTCTTT
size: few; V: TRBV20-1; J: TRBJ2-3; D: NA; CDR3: CSASWGRETDTQYF; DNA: TGCAGTGCTAGTTGGGGGCGGGAAACAGATACGCAGTATTTT
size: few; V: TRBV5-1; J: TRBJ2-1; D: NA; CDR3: CASLRGGDDFNEQFF; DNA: TGCGCCAGCCTTAGAGGGGGGGATGATTTCAATGAGCAGTTCTTC
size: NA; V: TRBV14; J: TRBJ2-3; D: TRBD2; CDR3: CASSKPGGAASTDTQYF; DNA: TGTGCCAGCAGCAAGCCCGGGGGGGCCGCTAGCACAGATACGCAGTATTTT
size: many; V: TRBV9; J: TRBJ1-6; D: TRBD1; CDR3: CASSVGTGGFNSPLHF; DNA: TGTGCCAGCAGCGTGGGGACAGGGGGCTTCAATTCACCCCTCCACTTT
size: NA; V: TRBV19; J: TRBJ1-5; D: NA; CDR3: CASSIDKVRPQHF; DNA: TGTGCCAGTAGTATAGACAAGGTGAGGCCCCAGCATTTT
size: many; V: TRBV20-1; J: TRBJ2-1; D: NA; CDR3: CSARGGASEQFF; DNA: TGCAGTGCTAGAGGGGGCGCCAGTGAGCAGTTCTTC
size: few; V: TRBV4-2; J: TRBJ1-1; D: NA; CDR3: CASSQGPFGLGTANTEAFF; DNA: TGTGCCAGCAGCCAAGGTCCGTTTGGTTTAGGGACGGCGAACACTGAAGCTTTCTTT
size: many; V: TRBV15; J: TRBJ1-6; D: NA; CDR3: CATSRDRDGSPLHF; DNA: TGTGCCACCAGCAGAGACAGGGATGGTTCACCCCTCCACTTT
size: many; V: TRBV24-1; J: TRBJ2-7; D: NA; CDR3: CATGGAGSYEQYF; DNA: TGTGCCACCGGTGGGGCAGGGAGCTACGAGCAGTACTTC
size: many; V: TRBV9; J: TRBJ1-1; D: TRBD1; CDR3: CASSVGTRGPNTEAFF; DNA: TGTGCCAGCAGCGTAGGGACCAGGGGGCCGAACACTGAAGCTTTCTTT
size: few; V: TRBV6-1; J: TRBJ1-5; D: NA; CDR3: CASSEKGSEESPQHF; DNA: TGTGCCAGCAGTGAAAAGGGCTCAGAGGAAAGCCCCCAGCATTTT
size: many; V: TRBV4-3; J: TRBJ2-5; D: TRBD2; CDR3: CASSQDLAGEETQYF; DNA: TGCGCCAGCAGCCAAGATCTAGCGGGGGAGGAGACCCAGTACTTC
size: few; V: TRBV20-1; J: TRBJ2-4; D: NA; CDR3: CSARVAGLAKNIQYF; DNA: TGCAGTGCTAGAGTGGCAGGACTAGCCAAAAACATTCAGTACTTC
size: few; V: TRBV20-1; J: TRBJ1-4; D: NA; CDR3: CSAPRQGWNEKLFF; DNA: TGCAGTGCGCCCAGGCAGGGTTGGAACGAAAAACTGTTTTTT
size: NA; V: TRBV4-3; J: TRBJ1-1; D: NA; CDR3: CASSQDGAWGLGKNTEAFF; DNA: TGCGCCAGCAGCCAAGATGGGGCATGGGGTCTGGGAAAGAACACTGAAGCTTTCTTT
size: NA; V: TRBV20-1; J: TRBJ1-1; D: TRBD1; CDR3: CSALASGTGNTEAFF; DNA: TGCAGTGCGCTAGCCTCCGGGACAGGGAACACTGAAGCTTTCTTT
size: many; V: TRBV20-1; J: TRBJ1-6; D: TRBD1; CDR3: CSARVGGAGNSPLHF; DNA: TGCAGTGCTAGGGTAGGGGGCGCGGGTAATTCACCCCTCCACTTT
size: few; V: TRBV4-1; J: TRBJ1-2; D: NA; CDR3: CASSQGSEQGYGYTF; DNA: TGCGCCAGCAGCCAAGGTAGCGAACAGGGATATGGCTACACCTTC
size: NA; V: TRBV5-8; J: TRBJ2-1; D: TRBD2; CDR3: CASSVGLAGFNEQFF; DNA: TGTGCCAGCAGCGTGGGACTAGCGGGTTTCAATGAGCAGTTCTTC
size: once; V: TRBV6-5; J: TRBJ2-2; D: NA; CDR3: CASSYVPGANTGELFF; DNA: TGTGCCAGCAGTTACGTCCCAGGGGCCAACACCGGGGAGCTGTTTTTT
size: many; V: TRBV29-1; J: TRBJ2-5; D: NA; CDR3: CSVPGLGETQYF; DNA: TGCAGCGTCCCGGGGCTGGGCGAGACCCAGTACTTC
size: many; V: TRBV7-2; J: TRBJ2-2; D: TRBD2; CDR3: CASSLGGGADTGELFF; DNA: TGTGCCAGCAGCTTAGGCGGGGGGGCCGACACCGGGGAGCTGTTTTTT
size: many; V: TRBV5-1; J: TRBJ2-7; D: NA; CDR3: CASSLDKGGGYEQYF; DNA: TGCGCCAGCAGCTTGGATAAGGGTGGTGGATACGAGCAGTACTTC
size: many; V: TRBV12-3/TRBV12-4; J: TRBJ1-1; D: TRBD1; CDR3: CASSSTGGRNTEAFF; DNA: TGTGCCAGCAGTTCGACAGGGGGCAGGAACACTGAAGCTTTCTTT
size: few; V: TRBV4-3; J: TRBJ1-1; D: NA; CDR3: CASSPRASAGTEAFF; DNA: TGCGCCAGCAGCCCCCGGGCCTCAGCGGGCACTGAAGCTTTCTTT
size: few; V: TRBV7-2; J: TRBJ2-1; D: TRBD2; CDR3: CASSLRAGGSYNEQFF; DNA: TGTGCCAGCAGCTTACGAGCGGGGGGTTCCTACAATGAGCAGTTCTTC
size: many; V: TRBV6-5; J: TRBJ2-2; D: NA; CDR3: CASSYGPDIGELFF; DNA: TGTGCCAGCAGTTACGGTCCAGACATTGGGGAGCTGTTTTTT